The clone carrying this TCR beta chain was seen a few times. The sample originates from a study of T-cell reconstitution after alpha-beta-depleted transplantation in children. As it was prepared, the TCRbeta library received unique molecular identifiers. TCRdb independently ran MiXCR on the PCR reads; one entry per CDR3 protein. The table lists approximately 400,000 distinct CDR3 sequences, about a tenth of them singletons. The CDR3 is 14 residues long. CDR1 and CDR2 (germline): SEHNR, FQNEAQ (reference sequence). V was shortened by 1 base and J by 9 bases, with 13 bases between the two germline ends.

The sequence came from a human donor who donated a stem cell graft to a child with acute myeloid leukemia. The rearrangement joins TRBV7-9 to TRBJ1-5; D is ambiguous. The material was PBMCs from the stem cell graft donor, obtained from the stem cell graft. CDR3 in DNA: TGTGCCAGCAGCTTAGATGGCGGGGAACGGCCCCAGCATTTT. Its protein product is CASSLDGGERPQHF.